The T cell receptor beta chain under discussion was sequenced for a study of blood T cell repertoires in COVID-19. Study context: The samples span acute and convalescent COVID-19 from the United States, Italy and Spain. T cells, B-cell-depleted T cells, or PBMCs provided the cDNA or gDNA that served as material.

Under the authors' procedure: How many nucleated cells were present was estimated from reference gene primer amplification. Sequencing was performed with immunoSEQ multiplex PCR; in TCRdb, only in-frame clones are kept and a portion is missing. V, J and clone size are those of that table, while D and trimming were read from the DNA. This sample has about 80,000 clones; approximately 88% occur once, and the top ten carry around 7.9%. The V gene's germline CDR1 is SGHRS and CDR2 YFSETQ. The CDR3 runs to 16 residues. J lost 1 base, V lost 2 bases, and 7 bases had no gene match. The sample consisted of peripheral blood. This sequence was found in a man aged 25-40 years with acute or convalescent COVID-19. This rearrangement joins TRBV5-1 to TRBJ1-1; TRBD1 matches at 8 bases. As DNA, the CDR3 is TGCGCCAGCAGCTTACCGCCGGGACAGGCGAACACTGAAGCTTTCTTT. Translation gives CASSLPPGQANTEAFF.